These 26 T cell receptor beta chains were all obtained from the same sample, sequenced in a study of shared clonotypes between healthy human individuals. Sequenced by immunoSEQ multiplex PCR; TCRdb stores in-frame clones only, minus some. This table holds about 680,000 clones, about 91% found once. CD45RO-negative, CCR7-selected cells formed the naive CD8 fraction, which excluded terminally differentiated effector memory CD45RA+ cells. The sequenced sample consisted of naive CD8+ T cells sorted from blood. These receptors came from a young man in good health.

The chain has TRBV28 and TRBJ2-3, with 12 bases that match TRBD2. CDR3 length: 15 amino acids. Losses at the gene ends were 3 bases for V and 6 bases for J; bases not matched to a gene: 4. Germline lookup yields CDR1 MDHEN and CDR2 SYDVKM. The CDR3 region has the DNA TGTGCCAGCAGTTTCTCTAGCGGGAGGGCTGATACGCAGTATTTT. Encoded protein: CASSFSSGRADTQYF.

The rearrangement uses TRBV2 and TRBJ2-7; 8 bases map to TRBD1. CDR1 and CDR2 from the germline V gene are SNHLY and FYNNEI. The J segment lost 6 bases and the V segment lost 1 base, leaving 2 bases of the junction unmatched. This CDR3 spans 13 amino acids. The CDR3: CASSEGTGIEQYF. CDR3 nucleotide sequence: TGTGCCAGCAGTGAAGGGACAGGGATCGAGCAGTACTTC.

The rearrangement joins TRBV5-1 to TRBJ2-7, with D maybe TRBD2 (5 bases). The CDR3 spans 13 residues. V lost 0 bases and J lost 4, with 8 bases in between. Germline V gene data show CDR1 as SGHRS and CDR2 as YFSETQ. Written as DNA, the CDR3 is TGCGCCAGCAGCTTGGAACAGCGGTACGAGCAGTACTTC. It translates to CASSLEQRYEQYF.

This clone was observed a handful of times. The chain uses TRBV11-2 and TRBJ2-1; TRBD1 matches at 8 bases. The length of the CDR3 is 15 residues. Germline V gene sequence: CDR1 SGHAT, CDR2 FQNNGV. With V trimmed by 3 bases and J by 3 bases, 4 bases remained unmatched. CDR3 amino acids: CASSFGQGLYNEQFF. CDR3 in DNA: TGTGCCAGCAGCTTTGGACAGGGCCTCTACAATGAGCAGTTCTTC. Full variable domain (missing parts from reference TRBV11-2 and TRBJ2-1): EAGVAQSPRYKIIEKRQSVAFWCNPISGHATLYWYQQILGQGPKLLIQFQNNGVVDDSQLPKDRFSAERLKGVDSTLKIQPAKLEDSAVYLCASSFGQGLYNEQFFGPGTRLTVL.

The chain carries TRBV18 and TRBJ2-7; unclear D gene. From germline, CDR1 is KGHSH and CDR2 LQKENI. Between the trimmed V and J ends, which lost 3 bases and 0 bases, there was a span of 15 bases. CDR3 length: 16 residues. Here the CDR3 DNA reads TGTGCCAGCTCACCGACCGATAGCCTTTTCTCCTACGAGCAGTACTTC. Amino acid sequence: CASSPTDSLFSYEQYF.

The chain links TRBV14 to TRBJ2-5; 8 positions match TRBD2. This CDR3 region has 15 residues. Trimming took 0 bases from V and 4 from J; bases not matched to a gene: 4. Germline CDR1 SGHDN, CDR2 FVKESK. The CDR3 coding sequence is TGTGCCAGCAGCCAAGAACGGGAGGGCCGAGAGACCCAGTACTTC. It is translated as CASSQEREGRETQYF.

DNA for the CDR3: TGCAGCGCGCTAGCGGGAGTTCGATTCTACGAGCAGTACTTC. Protein sequence: CSALAGVRFYEQYF. The chain couples TRBV29-1 to TRBJ2-7, with 10 bases identical to TRBD2. This CDR3 spans 14 amino acids. The germline CDR1 and CDR2 sequences are SQVTM and ANQGSEA. Trimming cost V 7 bases and J 3 bases; bases outside gene matches: 9.

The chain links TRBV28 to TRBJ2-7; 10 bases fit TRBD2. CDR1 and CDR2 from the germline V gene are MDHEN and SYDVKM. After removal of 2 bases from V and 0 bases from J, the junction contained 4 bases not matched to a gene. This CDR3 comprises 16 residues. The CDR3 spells CASSLLAGESSYEQYF. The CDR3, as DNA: TGTGCCAGCAGTTTACTAGCGGGAGAATCCTCCTACGAGCAGTACTTC.

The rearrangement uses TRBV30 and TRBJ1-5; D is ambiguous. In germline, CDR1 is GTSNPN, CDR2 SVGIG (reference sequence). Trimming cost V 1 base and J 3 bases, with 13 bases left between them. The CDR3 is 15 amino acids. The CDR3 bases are TGTGCCTGGAGTGCCCTCCTTTGGGACAATCAGCCCCAGCATTTT. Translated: CAWSALLWDNQPQHF.

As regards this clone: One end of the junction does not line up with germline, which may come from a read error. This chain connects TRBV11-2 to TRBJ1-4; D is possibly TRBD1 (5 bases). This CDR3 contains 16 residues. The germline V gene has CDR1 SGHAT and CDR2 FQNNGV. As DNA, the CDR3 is TGTGCCAGCAGCCTAGACGGGGCAGGGTTTAATGAAAAACTGTTTTTT. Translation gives CASSLDGAGFNEKLFF.

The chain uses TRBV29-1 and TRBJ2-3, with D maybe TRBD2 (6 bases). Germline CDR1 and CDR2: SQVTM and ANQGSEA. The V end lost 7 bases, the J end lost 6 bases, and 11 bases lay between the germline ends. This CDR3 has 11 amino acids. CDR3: CSAHAGDTQYF. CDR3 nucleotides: TGCAGCGCCCATGCGGGGGATACGCAGTATTTT.

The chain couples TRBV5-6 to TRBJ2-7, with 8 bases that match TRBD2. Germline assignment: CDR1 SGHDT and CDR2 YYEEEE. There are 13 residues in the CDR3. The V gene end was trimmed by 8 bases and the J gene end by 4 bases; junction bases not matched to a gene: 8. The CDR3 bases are TGTGCCAGTCATTCGGGACTAGGGTACGAGCAGTACTTC. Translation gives CASHSGLGYEQYF. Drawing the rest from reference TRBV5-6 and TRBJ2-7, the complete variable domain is DAGVTQSPTHLIKTRGQQVTLRCSPKSGHDTVSWYQQALGQGPQFIFQYYEEEERQRGNFPDRFSGHQFPNYSSELNVNALLLGDSALYLCASHSGLGYEQYFGPGTRLTVT.

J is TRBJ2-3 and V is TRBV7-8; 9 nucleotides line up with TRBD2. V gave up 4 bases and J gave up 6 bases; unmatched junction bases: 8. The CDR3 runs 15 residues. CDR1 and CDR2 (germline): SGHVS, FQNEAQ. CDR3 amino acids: CASSSAEREVDTQYF. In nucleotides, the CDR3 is TGTGCCAGCAGCTCAGCAGAGCGGGAGGTGGATACGCAGTATTTT.

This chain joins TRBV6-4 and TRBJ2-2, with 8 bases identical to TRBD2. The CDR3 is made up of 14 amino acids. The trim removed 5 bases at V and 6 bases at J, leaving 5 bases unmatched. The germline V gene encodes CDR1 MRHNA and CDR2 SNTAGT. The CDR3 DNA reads TGTGCCAGCAGTCCTACTAGCGGACCCGGGGAGCTGTTTTTT. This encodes CASSPTSGPGELFF.

The CDR3 reads CASSPWTGNAYEQYF. The DNA for the CDR3 is TGTGCCAGTAGTCCCTGGACAGGGAATGCCTACGAGCAGTACTTC. The gene calls are TRBV19 and TRBJ2-7; 8 bases fit TRBD1. This CDR3 contains 15 residues. From germline, CDR1 is LNHDA and CDR2 SQIVND (reference sequence). Unmatched junction bases numbered 8, after V lost 5 bases and J lost 2 bases.

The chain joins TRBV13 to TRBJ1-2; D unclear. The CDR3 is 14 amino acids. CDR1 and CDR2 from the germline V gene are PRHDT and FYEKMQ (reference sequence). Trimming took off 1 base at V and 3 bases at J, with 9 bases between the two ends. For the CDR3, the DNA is TGTGCCAGCAGCTTAGCCGGACGGGACTATGGCTACACCTTC. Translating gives CASSLAGRDYGYTF. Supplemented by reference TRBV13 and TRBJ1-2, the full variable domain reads AAGVIQSPRHLIKEKRETATLKCYPIPRHDTVYWYQQGPGQDPQFLISFYEKMQSDKGSIPDRFSAQQFSDYHSELNMSSLELGDSALYFCASSLAGRDYGYTFGSGTRLTVV.

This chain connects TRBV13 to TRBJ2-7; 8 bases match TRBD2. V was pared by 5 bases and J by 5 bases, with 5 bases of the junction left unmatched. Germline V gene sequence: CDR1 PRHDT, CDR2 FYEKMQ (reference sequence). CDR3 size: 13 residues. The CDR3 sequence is CASSLGGGNEQYF. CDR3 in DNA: TGTGCCAGCAGCCTCGGGGGGGGCAACGAGCAGTACTTC.

CDR3 amino acids: CASSTQGQTTNEKLFF. The DNA for the CDR3 is TGTGCCAGCAGCACTCAGGGGCAAACAACTAATGAAAAACTGTTTTTT. This rearrangement joins TRBV7-9 to TRBJ1-4; perhaps TRBD1 as D (6 bases). V was clipped by 5 bases and J by 0 bases, with 13 bases between them. Germline V gene lookup returns CDR1 SEHNR and CDR2 FQNEAQ (reference sequence). This CDR3 contains 16 residues.

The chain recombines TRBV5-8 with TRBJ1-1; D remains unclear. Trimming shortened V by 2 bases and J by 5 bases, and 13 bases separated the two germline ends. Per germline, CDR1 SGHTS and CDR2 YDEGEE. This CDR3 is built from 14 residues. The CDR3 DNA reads TGTGCCAGCAGCTTTGGGATCGTCGATACTGAAGCTTTCTTT. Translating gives CASSFGIVDTEAFF.

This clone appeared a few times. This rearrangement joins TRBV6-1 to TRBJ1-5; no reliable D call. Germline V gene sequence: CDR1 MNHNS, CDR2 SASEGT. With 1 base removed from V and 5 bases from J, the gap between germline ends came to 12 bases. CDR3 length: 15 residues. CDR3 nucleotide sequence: TGTGCCAGCAGTGAAGACGGAGTGGAGGATCAGCCCCAGCATTTT. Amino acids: CASSEDGVEDQPQHF.

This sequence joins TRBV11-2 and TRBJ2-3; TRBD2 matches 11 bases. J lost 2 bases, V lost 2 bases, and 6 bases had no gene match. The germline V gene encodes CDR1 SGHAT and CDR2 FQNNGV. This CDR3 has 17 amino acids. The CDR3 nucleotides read TGTGCCAGCAGCTTACGGCTAGCGGGAGGACCCACAGATACGCAGTATTTT. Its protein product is CASSLRLAGGPTDTQYF.

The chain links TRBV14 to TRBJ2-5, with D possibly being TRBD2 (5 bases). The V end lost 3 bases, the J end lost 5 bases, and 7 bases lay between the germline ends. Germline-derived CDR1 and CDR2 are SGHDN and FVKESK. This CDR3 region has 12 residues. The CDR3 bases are TGTGCCAGCAGCCATCCGGGGGAGACCCAGTACTTC. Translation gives CASSHPGETQYF.

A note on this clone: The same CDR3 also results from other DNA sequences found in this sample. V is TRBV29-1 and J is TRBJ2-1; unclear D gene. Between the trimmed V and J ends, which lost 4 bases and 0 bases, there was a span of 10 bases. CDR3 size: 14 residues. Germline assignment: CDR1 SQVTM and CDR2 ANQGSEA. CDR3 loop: CSVGLESSYNEQFF. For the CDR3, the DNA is TGCAGCGTTGGGTTGGAGAGCTCCTACAATGAGCAGTTCTTC.

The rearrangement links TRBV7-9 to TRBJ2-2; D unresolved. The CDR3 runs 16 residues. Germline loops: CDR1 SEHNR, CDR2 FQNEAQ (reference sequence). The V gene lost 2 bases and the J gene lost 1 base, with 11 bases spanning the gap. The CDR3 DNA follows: TGTGCCAGCAGCTTATGGGTGACACTGAACACCGGGGAGCTGTTTTTT. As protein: CASSLWVTLNTGELFF.

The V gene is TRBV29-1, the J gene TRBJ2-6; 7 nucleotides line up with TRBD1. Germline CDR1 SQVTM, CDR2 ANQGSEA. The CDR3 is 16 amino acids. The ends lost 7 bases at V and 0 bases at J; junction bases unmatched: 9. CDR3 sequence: CSARIQGSSGANVLTF. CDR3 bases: TGCAGCGCCCGGATACAGGGGTCCTCTGGGGCCAACGTCCTGACTTTC.

CDR3: CASSGSGRGIRTDTQYF. DNA for the CDR3: TGTGCCAGCAGCGGTAGCGGGAGAGGTATTAGGACAGATACGCAGTATTTT. This chain joins TRBV9 and TRBJ2-3, with TRBD2 matching over 9 bases. Germline trimming cut 3 bases from V and 3 bases from J; bases unmatched to any gene: 11. The germline gives CDR1 SGDLS, CDR2 YYNGEE. CDR3 length equals 17 residues.